This T cell receptor beta chain derives from a study of blood T cell repertoires in COVID-19. This CDR3 has 14 residues. V dropped 0 bases and J dropped 6 bases, with 13 bases sitting between them. Per germline, CDR1 SGDLS and CDR2 YYNGEE. Libraries were prepared by immunoSEQ multiplex PCR; TCRdb keeps only in-frame clonotypes and omits some of them. The sample yields some 29,000 clones, less than 95% seen once. The TCR originated in a man between 65 and 80 years old with active or convalescent COVID-19. This chain joins TRBV9 and TRBJ2-7; tentative D call: TRBD2 (6 bases). Material for sequencing was peripheral blood. The CDR3, as DNA: TGTGCCAGCAGCGTAGTATCCTGGAGGGGCGAGCAGTACTTC. Residues: CASSVVSWRGEQYF.